The sequence of this T cell receptor beta chain was determined in a study of cytomegalovirus exposure and HLA in healthy donors. Study-level results: Data from an earlier analysis indicated that most TCR beta V segments were productive either about 87% or about 30% of the time.

Amplification used 60 Vbeta primers and 13 Jbeta primers. Sequencing was performed with immunoSEQ multiplex PCR; in TCRdb, only in-frame clones are kept and a portion is missing. The sample includes about 200,000 clones, approximately 82% of them seen just once. Germline-derived CDR1 and CDR2 are SGDLS and YYNGEE. The ends lost 4 bases at V and 7 bases at J; junction bases unmatched: 8. This CDR3 spans 15 amino acids. Notes on this clone: The target antigen is unknown.

This receptor was identified in a man aged 40-49 years in good health and CMV-seropositive. The chain is built from TRBV9 and TRBJ2-1; 10 nucleotides align to TRBD1. The sequencing sample was made of PBMCs. The CDR3 nucleotides read TGTGCCAGCAGCACCGAGGGACAGGGGTGGAATGAGCAGTTCTTC. This codes for CASSTEGQGWNEQFF.